The rows below give T cell receptor beta chains drawn from one sample of a study of cytomegalovirus exposure and HLA in healthy donors. Using immunoSEQ multiplex PCR, the repertoire was profiled, and TCRdb retains in-frame clones only, with some absent. The repertoire has 250,000 to 350,000 clones, around 90% of them found once; the top ten carry roughly 2.3%. Sample: PBMCs. These receptors came from a woman in her late teens or twenties in good health and CMV-seronegative. Each CDR3 is given with its conserved first and last residue. A D gene is named only where the DNA matches it firmly. Clone size is not always given. Where it is, it says once, few, many or a class for expanded clones.

>once|TRBV4-1|.|TRBJ1-4
TGCGCCAGCAGCCAAGAGGCCAGGGGTTTGGAAAAACTGTTTTTT
CASSQEARGLEKLFF
>.|TRBV2|.|TRBJ1-1
TGTGCCAGCAGTGAGCCTAACCTGCGGGGCACTGAAGCTTTCTTT
CASSEPNLRGTEAFF
>.|TRBV6-6|.|TRBJ2-7
TGTGCCAGCAGTGACTCTGTCTACTCCTACGAGCAGTACTTC
CASSDSVYSYEQYF
>.|TRBV7-8|.|TRBJ1-1
TGTGCCAGCAGCTTAGCCGGGAACACTGAAGCTTTCTTT
CASSLAGNTEAFF
>.|TRBV6-1|TRBD1|TRBJ1-2
TGTGCCAGCAGTCCTCGAACAGGGGGCTCTGGCTACACCTTC
CASSPRTGGSGYTF
>.|TRBV28|.|TRBJ2-1
TGTGCCAGCAGCCGCGCCACAGGTGAGCAGTTCTTC
CASSRATGEQFF
>few|TRBV5-4|.|TRBJ1-4
TGTGCCAGCAGCAGCAGGACTAATGAAAAACTGTTTTTT
CASSSRTNEKLFF
>.|TRBV2|.|TRBJ2-3
TGTGCCAGCAGTGAAGCCCTCGCGGATACGCAGTATTTT
CASSEALADTQYF
>.|TRBV18|.|TRBJ1-4
TGTGCCAGCTCACCGGCTACAGGGACTAATGAAAAACTGTTTTTT
CASSPATGTNEKLFF
>once|TRBV7-2|TRBD1|TRBJ2-7
TGTGCCAGCAGCTTAGAAATGGGACAGGGTTACGAGCAGTACTTC
CASSLEMGQGYEQYF
>.|TRBV2|.|TRBJ1-1
TGTGCCAGCAGTGATTATGGCAGGGACACTGAAGCTTTCTTT
CASSDYGRDTEAFF
>.|TRBV9|TRBD2|TRBJ2-3
TGTGCCAGCAGCGGGCGTGGGGGGGACCCCACAGATACGCAGTATTTT
CASSGRGGDPTDTQYF
>.|TRBV7-2|TRBD2|TRBJ2-3
TGTGCCAGCAGCGTAGCGGGGGGGCGGGATACGCAGTATTTT
CASSVAGGRDTQYF
>.|TRBV19|.|TRBJ1-4
TGTGCCAGTAAGGGTAGGAGGACAACTAATGAAAAACTGTTTTTT
CASKGRRTTNEKLFF
>once|TRBV10-3|.|TRBJ1-5
TGTGCCATCAGTGAGGATAGTAGCAATCAGCCCCAGCATTTT
CAISEDSSNQPQHF
>.|TRBV9|.|TRBJ1-3
TGTGCCAGCAGCGGGGAAACAGGGCTCGGAAACACCATATATTTT
CASSGETGLGNTIYF
>.|TRBV30|.|TRBJ1-1
TGTGCCTGGAGCCAGTCAGGAAGGGGCACTGAAGCTTTCTTT
CAWSQSGRGTEAFF
>.|TRBV19|TRBD1|TRBJ2-7
TGTGCCAGCCAGGGACAGGGTTACTACGAGCAGTACTTC
CASQGQGYYEQYF
>.|TRBV6-5|.|TRBJ2-7
TGTGCCAGCAGTTACTCGAGCTGGGCGGGGCAGTACTTC
CASSYSSWAGQYF
>.|TRBV28|.|TRBJ1-2
TGTGCCAGCAGTTTAGGGGGGAATAACTATGGCTACACCTTC
CASSLGGNNYGYTF
>.|TRBV5-4|TRBD1|TRBJ1-1
TGTGCCAGCAGCTTGGCAGGGGGCGGGAAGGACACTGAAGCTTTCTTT
CASSLAGGGKDTEAFF
>.|TRBV29-1|TRBD1|TRBJ1-1
TGCAGCGCCTACGGGACAGGCAACACTGAAGCTTTCTTT
CSAYGTGNTEAFF
>.|TRBV2|.|TRBJ1-6
TGTGCCAGCATGACGGTGGAGGGTATATCCCCCCTCCACTTT
CASMTVEGISPLHF
>.|TRBV19|.|TRBJ1-4
TGTGCCAGTAGACTGATTGGGGCCTCAACTAATGAAAAACTGTTTTTT
CASRLIGASTNEKLFF
>.|TRBV18|.|TRBJ2-2
TGTGCCAGCTCCCAAAGTTCGGACACCGGGGAGCTGTTTTTT
CASSQSSDTGELFF